These 21 T cell receptor beta chains came from one sample sequenced in a study of T cell changes during pregnancy in multiple sclerosis. Repertoires were generated with immunoSEQ multiplex PCR, while TCRdb's copy carries only in-frame clones and drops some. The sample carries fewer than 80,000 clones, around 94% recorded once. Sequenced material: CD4+ T cells from peripheral blood mononuclear cells, taken after pregnancy. Receptor source: a female donor with multiple sclerosis, enrolled in a pregnancy study.

The V gene is TRBV28, the J gene TRBJ2-5; 9 bases fit TRBD2. From germline, CDR1 is MDHEN and CDR2 SYDVKM. This CDR3 spans 18 amino acids. Germline trimming cut 3 bases from V and 3 bases from J; bases unmatched to any gene: 14. CDR3 coding DNA: TGTGCCAGCAGTTTTGACCGCGGGAGGGGACTCGGGGAAGAGACCCAGTACTTC. Amino acids: CASSFDRGRGLGEETQYF.

This clone was seen a handful of times. The J gene is TRBJ2-7, the V gene TRBV10-3; no firm D call. Germline lookup yields CDR1 ENHRY and CDR2 SYGVKD. V lost 10 bases, J lost 2 bases, and 15 bases lay in between. CDR3 length equals 13 residues. CDR3 region: CATRELLTYEQYF. CDR3 DNA: TGTGCCACTAGAGAGCTCCTGACCTACGAGCAGTACTTC.

The chain joins TRBV5-6 to TRBJ2-7; a weak D match, TRBD1 (6 bases). This CDR3 has 14 residues. Looked up from germline, CDR1 is SGHDT and CDR2 is YYEEEE. V was clipped by 5 bases and J by 2 bases, with 14 bases between them. The chain's CDR3 is CASSSIRTAYEQYF. CDR3 nucleotides: TGTGCCAGCAGTTCGATAAGGACAGCCTACGAGCAGTACTTC.

The genes are TRBV27 and TRBJ2-7, with 15 bases fitting TRBD2. There are 18 residues in the CDR3. Germline V CDR1 and CDR2: MNHEY, SMNVEV (reference sequence). V trimming: 6 bases; J trimming: 2 bases; junction bases outside the gene matches: 11. DNA for the CDR3: TGTGCCAGCAGACAAATCGGACTAGCGGGAGGGTCTACCTACGAGCAGTACTTC. Its protein product is CASRQIGLAGGSTYEQYF.

V gene TRBV7-2 combines with J gene TRBJ2-3, with TRBD1 identical over 7 bases. Germline CDR1 and CDR2: SGHTA and FQGNSA. V lost 3 bases to trimming and J lost 6 bases; unmatched junction nucleotides: 6. CDR3 length: 14 amino acids. The CDR3 DNA follows: TGTGCCAGCAGCTTTAGGGGGCTTGGGGATACGCAGTATTTT. It encodes CASSFRGLGDTQYF.

The J gene is TRBJ1-1, the V gene TRBV4-2; TRBD1 is a possible D gene (6 bases). V was shortened by 2 bases and J by 0 bases, with 19 bases between the two germline ends. Per germline, CDR1 LGHNA and CDR2 YNFKEQ. This CDR3 has 18 amino acids. DNA for the CDR3: TGTGCCAGCAGCCAACCAAAACTAACAGGGACAATGAACACTGAAGCTTTCTTT. It specifies CASSQPKLTGTMNTEAFF.

The chain uses TRBV7-9 and TRBJ2-1; tentatively, D is TRBD2 (6 bases). This CDR3 has 15 residues. V lost 1 base, J lost 4 bases, and 11 bases lay in between. The germline V gene encodes CDR1 SEHNR and CDR2 FQNEAQ (reference sequence). The CDR3 loop reads CASSLGRGRYNEQFF. The CDR3 bases are TGTGCCAGCAGCTTAGGGAGGGGCCGGTACAATGAGCAGTTCTTC.

The chain is built from TRBV6-1 and TRBJ2-3, with TRBD2 as a possible D gene (5 bases). CDR3 length equals 16 residues. V was cut by 0 bases and J by 0 bases, with 10 bases left in between. Germline CDR1 MNHNS, CDR2 SASEGT. CDR3 bases: TGTGCCAGCAGTGAAGCACGCGGGCTCAGCACAGATACGCAGTATTTT. Its translation: CASSEARGLSTDTQYF.

This chain joins TRBV5-1 and TRBJ2-2; 10 positions agree with TRBD1. The length of the CDR3 is 18 residues. Germline CDR1 reads SGHRS; CDR2 reads YFSETQ. The V and J ends lost 5 bases and 1 base, in that order; junction bases with no gene match: 11. CDR3 DNA: TGCGCCAGCAGTTCTACCGGGACAGGGGTTGGGAACACCGGGGAGCTGTTTTTT. Translating it yields CASSSTGTGVGNTGELFF.

This clone was seen once. V and J are TRBV28 and TRBJ1-5; 8 bases are shared with TRBD1. The CDR3 runs to 15 residues. Germline loops: CDR1 MDHEN, CDR2 SYDVKM. Losses at the gene ends were 4 bases for V and 2 bases for J; bases not matched to a gene: 4. The CDR3 coding sequence is TGTGCCAGCAGTTCACTGACAGGGGGCAATCAGCCCCAGCATTTT. Translating gives CASSSLTGGNQPQHF. Full variable domain (remainder filled in from reference TRBV28 and TRBJ1-5): DVKVTQSSRYLVKRTGEKVFLECVQDMDHENMFWYRQDPGLGLRLIYFSYDVKMKEKGDIPEGYSVSREKKERFSLILESASTNQTSMYLCASSSLTGGNQPQHFGDGTRLSIL.

In its sample, this clone was seen once. The J gene is TRBJ1-4, the V gene TRBV5-8; 11 bases align to TRBD1. This CDR3 contains 15 residues. The trim removed 7 bases at V and 5 bases at J, leaving 7 bases unmatched. CDR1 is SGHTS and CDR2 is YDEGEE in the germline V gene. The CDR3 loop is CASAPGTGGNEKLFF. CDR3 bases: TGTGCCAGCGCACCCGGGACAGGGGGGAATGAAAAACTGTTTTTT.

This chain links TRBV6-1 with TRBJ1-1, with D hard to call. CDR1 is MNHNS and CDR2 is SASEGT in the germline V gene. The V end was cut by 4 bases, the J end by 11 bases, with 11 bases between. This CDR3 comprises 11 residues. CDR3 bases: TGTGCCAGCAGTGGGCCGGAGGGTGCTTTCTTT. This translates into CASSGPEGAFF.

The chain employs TRBV6-6 and TRBJ2-7, with 8 bases matching TRBD1. The germline V gene encodes CDR1 MNHNY and CDR2 SVGAGI (reference sequence). The J segment lost 2 bases and the V segment lost 2 bases, leaving 5 bases of the junction unmatched. The CDR3 is made up of 15 amino acids. CDR3 region: CASSYELTGAYEQYF. The CDR3 region has the DNA TGTGCCAGCAGTTACGAATTGACAGGGGCCTACGAGCAGTACTTC.

The J gene is TRBJ2-5, the V gene TRBV28; 12 nucleotides line up with TRBD2. V lost 7 bases to trimming and J lost 5 bases; unmatched junction nucleotides: 8. The CDR3 consists of 15 residues. Germline CDR1 and CDR2: MDHEN and SYDVKM. Here the CDR3 DNA reads TGTGCCAGCACCCTAGCGGGAGGGCCCCGGGAGACCCAGTACTTC. Translation: CASTLAGGPRETQYF.

CDR3 amino acids: CASGLPGAGTQYF. The CDR3 DNA is TGTGCTAGTGGTTTGCCTGGGGCAGGTACGCAGTATTTT. The J gene is TRBJ2-3, the V gene TRBV12-5; maybe TRBD1 (5 bases). Per the germline V gene, CDR1 is LGHNT and CDR2 is FRNRAP. With 2 bases removed from V and 8 bases from J, the gap between germline ends came to 11 bases. This CDR3 has 13 residues. The whole variable domain, remainder taken from reference TRBV12-5 and TRBJ2-3, is DARVTQTPRHKVTEMGQEVTMRCQPILGHNTVFWYRQTMMQGLELLAYFRNRAPLDDSGMPKDRFSAEMPDATLATLKIQPSEPRDSAVYFCASGLPGAGTQYFGPGTRLTVL.

The chain employs TRBV5-4 and TRBJ2-1, with D maybe TRBD2 (6 bases). The V gene lost 0 bases and the J gene lost 3 bases, with 10 bases spanning the gap. The CDR3 sequence is 15 residues long. CDR1 is SGHNT and CDR2 is YYREEE in the germline V gene (reference sequence). The chain's CDR3 is CASSLGGRGYNEQFF. CDR3 sequence (DNA): TGTGCCAGCAGCTTGGGAGGGCGGGGCTACAATGAGCAGTTCTTC. The full variable domain, its missing parts supplied by reference TRBV5-4 and TRBJ2-1, is ETGVTQSPTHLIKTRGQQVTLRCSSQSGHNTVSWYQQALGQGPQFIFQYYREEENGRGNFPPRFSGLQFPNYSSELNVNALELDDSALYLCASSLGGRGYNEQFFGPGTRLTVL.

The V call is TRBV6-1, the J call TRBJ1-5, with D possibly matching TRBD1 (6 bases). Germline CDR1 reads MNHNS; CDR2 reads SASEGT. The CDR3 totals 11 residues. CDR3 region: CAGGAHQPQHF. CDR3 in DNA: TGTGCAGGGGGGGCGCATCAGCCCCAGCATTTT.

This clone was seen a single time. V and J are TRBV19 and TRBJ2-5; 8 nucleotides agree with TRBD2. J lost 5 bases, V lost 6 bases, and 5 bases had no gene match. The V gene's germline CDR1 is LNHDA and CDR2 SQIVND (reference sequence). The CDR3 loop spans 13 amino acids. The CDR3, as DNA: TGTGCCAGTAGCGGGAGGGCCCTCGAGACCCAGTACTTC. This translates into CASSGRALETQYF.

The chain carries TRBV18 and TRBJ2-1; 10 positions match TRBD2. Germline CDR1 is KGHSH and CDR2 is LQKENI. The CDR3 sequence is 17 residues long. With V trimmed by 3 bases and J by 3 bases, 8 bases remained unmatched. The CDR3, as DNA: TGTGCCAGCTCACCCCCCCTAGCGGGAGACTTCTACAATGAGCAGTTCTTC. Translated: CASSPPLAGDFYNEQFF.

The chain recombines TRBV7-2 with TRBJ2-5, with a tentative D call TRBD2 (5 bases). Germline V CDR1 and CDR2: SGHTA, FQGNSA. The CDR3 consists of 13 residues. Trimming stripped 5 bases from V and 5 bases from J, with 12 bases between. This CDR3 is CASSASRIETQYF. Written as DNA, the CDR3 is TGTGCCAGCAGCGCTAGCCGCATTGAGACCCAGTACTTC.

The chain couples TRBV28 to TRBJ2-2, with 8 bases lining up with TRBD2. The V and J ends lost 1 base and 6 bases, in that order; junction bases with no gene match: 10. The CDR3 runs 17 residues. The germline V gene has CDR1 MDHEN and CDR2 SYDVKM. CDR3 sequence (DNA): TGTGCCAGCAGTTTATCGGGGGGGGGAAAAATTGCCGGGGAGCTGTTTTTT. Translated: CASSLSGGGKIAGELFF.